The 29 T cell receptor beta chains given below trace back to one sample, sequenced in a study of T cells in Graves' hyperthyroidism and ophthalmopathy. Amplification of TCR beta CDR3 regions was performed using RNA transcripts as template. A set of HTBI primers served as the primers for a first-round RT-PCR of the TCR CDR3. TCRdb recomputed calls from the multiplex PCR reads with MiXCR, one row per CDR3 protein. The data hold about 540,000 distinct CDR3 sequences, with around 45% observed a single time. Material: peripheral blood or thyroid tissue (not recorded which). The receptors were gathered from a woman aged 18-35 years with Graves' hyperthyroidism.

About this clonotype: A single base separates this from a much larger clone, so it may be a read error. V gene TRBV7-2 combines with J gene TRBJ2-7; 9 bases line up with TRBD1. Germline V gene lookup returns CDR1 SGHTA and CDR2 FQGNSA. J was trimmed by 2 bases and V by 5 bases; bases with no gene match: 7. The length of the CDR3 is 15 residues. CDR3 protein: CASSDTGGRTYEQYF. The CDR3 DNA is TGTGCCAGCAGCGACACAGGGGGCCGGACCTACGAGCAGTACTTC.

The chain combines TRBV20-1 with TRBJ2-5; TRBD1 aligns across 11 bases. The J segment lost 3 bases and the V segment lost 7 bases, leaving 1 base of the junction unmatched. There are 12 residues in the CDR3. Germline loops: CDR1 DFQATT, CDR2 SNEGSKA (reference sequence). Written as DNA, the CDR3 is TGCAGTGGGACAGGGGGCGAAGAGACCCAGTACTTC. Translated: CSGTGGEETQYF.

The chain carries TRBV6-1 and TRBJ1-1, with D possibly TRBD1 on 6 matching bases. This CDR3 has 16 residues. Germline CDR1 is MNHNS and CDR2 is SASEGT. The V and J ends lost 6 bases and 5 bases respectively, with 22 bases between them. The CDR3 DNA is TGTGCCAGCAGGCCACCCCCAGGGGAGAGAGGTACTGAAGCTTTCTTT. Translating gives CASRPPPGERGTEAFF.

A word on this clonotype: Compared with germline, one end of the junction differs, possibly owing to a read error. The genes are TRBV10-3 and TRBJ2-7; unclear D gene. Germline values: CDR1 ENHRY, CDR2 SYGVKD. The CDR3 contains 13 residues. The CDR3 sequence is CASSDPLRAEQYF. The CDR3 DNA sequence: TGTGCCAGCAGTGATCCACTCCGGGCCGAGCAGTACTTC.

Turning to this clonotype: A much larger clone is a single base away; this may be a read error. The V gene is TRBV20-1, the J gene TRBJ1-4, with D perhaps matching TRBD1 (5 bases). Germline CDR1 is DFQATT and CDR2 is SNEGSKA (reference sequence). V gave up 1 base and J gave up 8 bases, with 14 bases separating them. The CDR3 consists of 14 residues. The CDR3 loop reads CSARVEGEWEKLFF. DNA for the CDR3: TGCAGTGCTAGAGTCGAAGGGGAGTGGGAAAAACTGTTTTTT.

DNA of the CDR3: TGCGCCAGCAGCATGGGGACAGAGAACTACGAGCAGTACTTC. Its protein is CASSMGTENYEQYF. The gene calls are TRBV5-1 and TRBJ2-7; 7 bases agree with TRBD1. In germline, CDR1 is SGHRS, CDR2 YFSETQ. The CDR3 extends over 14 amino acids. The V segment lost 4 bases and the J segment 3 bases; nucleotides outside the gene matches: 7.

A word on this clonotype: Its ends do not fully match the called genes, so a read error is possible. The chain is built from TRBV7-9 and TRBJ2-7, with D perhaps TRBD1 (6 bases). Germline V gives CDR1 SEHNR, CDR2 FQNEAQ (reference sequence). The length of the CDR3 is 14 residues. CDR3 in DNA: TGCGCCAGCAGCCAAAACAGGGACTCCTACGAGCAGTACTTC. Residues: CASSQNRDSYEQYF.

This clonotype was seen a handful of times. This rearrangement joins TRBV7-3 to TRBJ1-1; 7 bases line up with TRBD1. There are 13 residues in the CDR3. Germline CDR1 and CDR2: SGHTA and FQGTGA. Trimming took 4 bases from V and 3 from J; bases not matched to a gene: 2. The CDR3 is CASSSGQYTEAFF. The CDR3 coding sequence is TGTGCCAGCAGCTCGGGACAGTACACTGAAGCTTTCTTT.

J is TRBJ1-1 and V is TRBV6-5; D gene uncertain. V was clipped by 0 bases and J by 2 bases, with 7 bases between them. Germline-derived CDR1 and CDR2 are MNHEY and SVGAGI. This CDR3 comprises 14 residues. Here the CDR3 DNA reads TGTGCCAGCAGTTACTCGATAGAAAACACTGAAGCTTTCTTT. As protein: CASSYSIENTEAFF.

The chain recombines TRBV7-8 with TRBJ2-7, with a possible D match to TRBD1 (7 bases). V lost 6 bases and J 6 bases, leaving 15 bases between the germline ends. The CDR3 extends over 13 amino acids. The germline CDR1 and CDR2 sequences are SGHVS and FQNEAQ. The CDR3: CASSSGGPGEQYF. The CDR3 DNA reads TGTGCCAGCAGTTCAGGGGGGCCAGGCGAGCAGTACTTC.

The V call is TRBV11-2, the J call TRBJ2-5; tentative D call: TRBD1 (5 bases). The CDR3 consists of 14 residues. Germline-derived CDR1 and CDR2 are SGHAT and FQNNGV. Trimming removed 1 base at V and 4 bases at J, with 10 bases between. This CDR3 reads CASSLGTQGETQYF. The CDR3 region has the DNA TGTGCCAGCAGCTTAGGTACCCAGGGAGAGACCCAGTACTTC.

The CDR3 region has the DNA TGCAGCGTTGAAGGGGGTAGGAACAATGAGCAGTTCTTC. This encodes CSVEGGRNNEQFF. The V and J genes are TRBV29-1 and TRBJ2-1; D not certain. CDR3 length: 13 amino acids. V was cut by 1 base and J by 5 bases, with 9 bases left in between. CDR1 SQVTM and CDR2 ANQGSEA come from the germline V gene.

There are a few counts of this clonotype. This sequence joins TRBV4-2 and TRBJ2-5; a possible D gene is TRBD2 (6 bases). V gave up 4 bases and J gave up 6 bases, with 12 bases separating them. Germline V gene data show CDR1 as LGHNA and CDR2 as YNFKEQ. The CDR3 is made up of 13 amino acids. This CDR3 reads CASSPGDVKTQYF. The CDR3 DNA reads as TGTGCCAGCAGCCCGGGAGATGTAAAGACCCAGTACTTC.

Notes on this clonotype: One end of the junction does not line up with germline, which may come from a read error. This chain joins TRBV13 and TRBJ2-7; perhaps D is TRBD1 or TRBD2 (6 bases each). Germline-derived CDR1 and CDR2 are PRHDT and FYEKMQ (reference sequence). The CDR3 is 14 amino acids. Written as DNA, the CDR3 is TGTGCCAGCAGGGTAGGGGGGATAGGCTACGAGCAGTATTTC. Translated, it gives CASRVGGIGYEQYF.

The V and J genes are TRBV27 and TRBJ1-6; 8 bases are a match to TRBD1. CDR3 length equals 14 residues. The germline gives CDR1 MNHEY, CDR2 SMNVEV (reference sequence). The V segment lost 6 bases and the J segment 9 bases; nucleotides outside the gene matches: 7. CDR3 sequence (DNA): TGTGCCAGCAGATATGGGACAGGCGGTTCACCCCTCCACTTT. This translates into CASRYGTGGSPLHF.

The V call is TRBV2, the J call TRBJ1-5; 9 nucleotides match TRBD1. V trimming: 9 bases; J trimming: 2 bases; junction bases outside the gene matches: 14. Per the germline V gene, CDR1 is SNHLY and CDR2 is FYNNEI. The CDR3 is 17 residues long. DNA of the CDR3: TGTGCCAGAACCCCGACAGGGGGATGGTGGCGCAATCAGCCCCAGCATTTT. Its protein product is CARTPTGGWWRNQPQHF.

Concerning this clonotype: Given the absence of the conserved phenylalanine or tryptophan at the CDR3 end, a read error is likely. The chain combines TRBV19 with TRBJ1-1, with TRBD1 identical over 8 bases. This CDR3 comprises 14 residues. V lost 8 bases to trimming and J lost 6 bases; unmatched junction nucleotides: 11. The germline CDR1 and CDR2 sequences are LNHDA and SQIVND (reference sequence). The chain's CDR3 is CASDTDRVGAEAFL. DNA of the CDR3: TGTGCCAGTGACACGGACAGGGTAGGCGCTGAAGCTTTCCTT.

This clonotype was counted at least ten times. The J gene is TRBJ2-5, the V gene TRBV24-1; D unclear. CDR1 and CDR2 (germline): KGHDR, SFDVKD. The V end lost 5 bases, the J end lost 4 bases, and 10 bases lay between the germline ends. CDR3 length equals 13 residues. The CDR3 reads CATSAAPLETQYF. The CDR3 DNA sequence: TGTGCCACCAGTGCTGCCCCGTTAGAGACCCAGTACTTC.

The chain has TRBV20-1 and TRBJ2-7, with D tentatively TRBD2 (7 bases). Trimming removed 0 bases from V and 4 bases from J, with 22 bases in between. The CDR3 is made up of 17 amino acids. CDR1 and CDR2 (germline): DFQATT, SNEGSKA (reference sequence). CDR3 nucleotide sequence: TGCAGTGCTAGAGATTGGGGGGCGGGGGACGGCAATTACGAGCAGTACTTC. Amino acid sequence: CSARDWGAGDGNYEQYF.

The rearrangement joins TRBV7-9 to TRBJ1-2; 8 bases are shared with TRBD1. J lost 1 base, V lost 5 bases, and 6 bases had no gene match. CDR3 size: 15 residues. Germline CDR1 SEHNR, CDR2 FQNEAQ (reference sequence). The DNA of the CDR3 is TGTGCCAGCAGCGAAGACAGGGGACTTAACTATGGCTACACCTTC. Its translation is CASSEDRGLNYGYTF.

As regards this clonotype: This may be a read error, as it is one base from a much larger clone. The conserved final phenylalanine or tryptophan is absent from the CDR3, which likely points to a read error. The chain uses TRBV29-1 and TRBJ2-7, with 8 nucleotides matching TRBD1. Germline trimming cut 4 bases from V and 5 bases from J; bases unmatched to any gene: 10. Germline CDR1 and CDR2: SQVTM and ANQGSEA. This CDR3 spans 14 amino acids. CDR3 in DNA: TGCAGCGTTGGCCTTTTCCAGGGGGCAGACGAGCAGTACCTC. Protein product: CSVGLFQGADEQYL.

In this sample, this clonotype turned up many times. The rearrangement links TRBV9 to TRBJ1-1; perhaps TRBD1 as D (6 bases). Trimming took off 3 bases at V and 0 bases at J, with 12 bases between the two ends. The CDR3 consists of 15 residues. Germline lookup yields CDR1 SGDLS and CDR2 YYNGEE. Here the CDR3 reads CASSDGTTMNTEAFF. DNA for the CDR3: TGTGCCAGCAGCGACGGGACAACGATGAACACTGAAGCTTTCTTT.

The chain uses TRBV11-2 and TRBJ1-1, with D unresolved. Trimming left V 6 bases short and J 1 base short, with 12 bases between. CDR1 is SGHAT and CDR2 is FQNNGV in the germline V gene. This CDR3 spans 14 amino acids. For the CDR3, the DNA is TGTGCCAGCAGATTAAGACCACAGAACACTGAAGCTTTCTTT. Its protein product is CASRLRPQNTEAFF.

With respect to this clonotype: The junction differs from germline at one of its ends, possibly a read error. The CDR3 bases are TGTGCCAGCAGTTATACGGCAGACACCGGGGAGCTGTTTTTT. This encodes CASSYTADTGELFF. The chain couples TRBV10-3 to TRBJ2-2; D remains unclear. The CDR3 contains 14 residues. Germline-derived CDR1 and CDR2 are ENHRY and SYGVKD.

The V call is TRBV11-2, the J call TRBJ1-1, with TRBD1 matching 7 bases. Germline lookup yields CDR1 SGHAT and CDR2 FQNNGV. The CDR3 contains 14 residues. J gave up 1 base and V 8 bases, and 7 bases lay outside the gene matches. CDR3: CASRGDSSNTEAFF. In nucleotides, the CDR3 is TGTGCCAGCCGCGGGGACAGCTCGAACACTGAAGCTTTCTTT.

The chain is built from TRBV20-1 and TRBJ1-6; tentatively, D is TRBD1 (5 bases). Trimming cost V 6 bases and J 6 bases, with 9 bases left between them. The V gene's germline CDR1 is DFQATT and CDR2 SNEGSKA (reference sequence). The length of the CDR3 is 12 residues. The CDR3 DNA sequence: TGCAGTGCACTGGACATTAATTCACCCCTCCACTTT. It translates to CSALDINSPLHF.

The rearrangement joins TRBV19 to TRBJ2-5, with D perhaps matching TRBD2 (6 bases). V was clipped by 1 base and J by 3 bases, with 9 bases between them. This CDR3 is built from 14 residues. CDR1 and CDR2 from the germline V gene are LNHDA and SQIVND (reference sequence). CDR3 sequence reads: CASSIGGIKETQYF. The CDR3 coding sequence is TGTGCCAGTAGTATAGGCGGGATCAAAGAGACCCAGTACTTC.

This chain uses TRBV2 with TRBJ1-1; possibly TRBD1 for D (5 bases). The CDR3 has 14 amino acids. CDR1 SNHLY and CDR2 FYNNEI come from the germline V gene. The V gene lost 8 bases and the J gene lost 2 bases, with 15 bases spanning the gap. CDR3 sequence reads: CASSGGGSNTEAFF. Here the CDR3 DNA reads TGTGCCAGCTCCGGGGGGGGGTCAAACACTGAAGCTTTCTTT.

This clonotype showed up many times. The CDR3 DNA reads TGTGCCACCAGTGACCCCGGCAAGGCGAACACCGGGGAGCTGTTTTTT. Translated, it gives CATSDPGKANTGELFF. The chain carries TRBV24-1 and TRBJ2-2; D unresolved. The CDR3 has 16 residues. The V and J ends lost 4 bases and 0 bases respectively, with 11 bases between them. Germline CDR1 and CDR2: KGHDR and SFDVKD.